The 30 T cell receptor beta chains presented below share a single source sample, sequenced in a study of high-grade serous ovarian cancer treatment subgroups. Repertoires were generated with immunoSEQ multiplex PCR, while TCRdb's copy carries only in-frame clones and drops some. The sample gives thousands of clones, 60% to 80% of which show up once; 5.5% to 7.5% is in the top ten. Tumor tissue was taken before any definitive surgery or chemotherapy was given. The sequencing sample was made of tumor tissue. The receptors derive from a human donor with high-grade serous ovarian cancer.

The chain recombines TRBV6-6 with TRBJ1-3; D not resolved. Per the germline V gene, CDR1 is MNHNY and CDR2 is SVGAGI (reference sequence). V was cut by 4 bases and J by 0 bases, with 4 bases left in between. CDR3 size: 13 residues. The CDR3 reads CASSLSSGNTIYF. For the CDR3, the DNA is TGTGCCAGCAGTTTATCCTCTGGAAACACCATATATTTT.

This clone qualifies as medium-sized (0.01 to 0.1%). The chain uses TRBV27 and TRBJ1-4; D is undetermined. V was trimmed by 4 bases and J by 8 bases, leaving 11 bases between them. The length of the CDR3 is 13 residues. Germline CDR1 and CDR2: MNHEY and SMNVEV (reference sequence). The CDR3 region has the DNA TGTGCCAGCAGTTGGGCAGAAAGGGAAAAACTGTTTTTT. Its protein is CASSWAEREKLFF.

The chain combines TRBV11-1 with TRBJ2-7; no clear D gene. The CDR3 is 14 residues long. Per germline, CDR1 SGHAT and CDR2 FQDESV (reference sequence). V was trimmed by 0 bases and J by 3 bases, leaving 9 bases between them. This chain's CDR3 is CASSLATANYEQYF. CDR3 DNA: TGTGCCAGCAGCTTAGCTACAGCCAACTACGAGCAGTACTTC. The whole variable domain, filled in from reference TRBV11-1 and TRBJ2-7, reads EAEVAQSPRYKITEKSQAVAFWCDPISGHATLYWYRQILGQGPELLVQFQDESVVDDSQLPKDRFSAERLKGVDSTLKIQPAELGDSAMYLCASSLATANYEQYFGPGTRLTVT.

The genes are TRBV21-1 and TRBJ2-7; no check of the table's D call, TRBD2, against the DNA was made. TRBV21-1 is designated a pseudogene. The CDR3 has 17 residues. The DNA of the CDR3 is TGTGCCAGCAGCTCTCCCATACCGACTAGCGGGATTGAAGAGCAGTACTTC. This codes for CASSSPIPTSGIEEQYF.

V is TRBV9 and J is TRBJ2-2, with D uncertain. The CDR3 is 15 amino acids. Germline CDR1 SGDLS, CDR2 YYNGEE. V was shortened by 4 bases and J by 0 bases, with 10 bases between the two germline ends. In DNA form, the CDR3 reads TGTGCCAGCAGCCCTCAGACCACGAACACCGGGGAGCTGTTTTTT. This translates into CASSPQTTNTGELFF.

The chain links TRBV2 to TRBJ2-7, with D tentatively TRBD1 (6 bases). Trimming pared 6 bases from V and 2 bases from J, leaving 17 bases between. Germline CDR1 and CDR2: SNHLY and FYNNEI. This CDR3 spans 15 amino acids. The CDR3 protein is CASRVTGSRTYEQYF. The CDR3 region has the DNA TGTGCCAGCAGAGTTACAGGGTCTCGGACCTACGAGCAGTACTTC.

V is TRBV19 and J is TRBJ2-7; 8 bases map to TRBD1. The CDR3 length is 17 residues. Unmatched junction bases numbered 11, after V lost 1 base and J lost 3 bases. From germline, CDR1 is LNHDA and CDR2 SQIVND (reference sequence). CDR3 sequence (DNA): TGTGCCAGTAGTATAGGGGGACCCGGGACAGGATTCTACGAGCAGTACTTC. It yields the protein CASSIGGPGTGFYEQYF.

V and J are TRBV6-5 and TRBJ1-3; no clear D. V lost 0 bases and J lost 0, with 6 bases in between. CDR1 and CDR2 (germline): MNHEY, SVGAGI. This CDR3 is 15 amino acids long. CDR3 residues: CASSYSVHSGNTIYF. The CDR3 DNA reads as TGTGCCAGCAGTTACTCGGTCCACTCTGGAAACACCATATATTTT.

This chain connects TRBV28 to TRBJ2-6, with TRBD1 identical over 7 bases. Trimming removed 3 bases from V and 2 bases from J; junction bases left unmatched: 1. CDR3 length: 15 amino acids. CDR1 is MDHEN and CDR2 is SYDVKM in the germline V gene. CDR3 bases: TGTGCCAGCAGTTTGACAGGGACTGGGGCCAACGTCCTGACTTTC. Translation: CASSLTGTGANVLTF.

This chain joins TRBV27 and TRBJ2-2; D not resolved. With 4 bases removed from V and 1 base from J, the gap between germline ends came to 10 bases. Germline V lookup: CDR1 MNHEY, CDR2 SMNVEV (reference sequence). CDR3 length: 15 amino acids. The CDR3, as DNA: TGTGCCAGCAGTTCTTTTAACAGGAACACCGGGGAGCTGTTTTTT. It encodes CASSSFNRNTGELFF.

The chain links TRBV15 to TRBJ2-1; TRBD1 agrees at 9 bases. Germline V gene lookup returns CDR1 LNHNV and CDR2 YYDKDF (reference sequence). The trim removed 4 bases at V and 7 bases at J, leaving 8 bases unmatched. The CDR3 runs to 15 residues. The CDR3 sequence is CATSNGQGFSNEQFF. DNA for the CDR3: TGTGCCACCAGCAACGGACAGGGGTTCTCAAATGAGCAGTTCTTC. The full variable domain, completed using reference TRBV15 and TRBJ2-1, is DAMVIQNPRYQVTQFGKPVTLSCSQTLNHNVMYWYQQKSSQAPKLLFHYYDKDFNNEADTPDNFQSRRPNTSFCFLDIRSPGLGDTAMYLCATSNGQGFSNEQFFGPGTRLTVL.

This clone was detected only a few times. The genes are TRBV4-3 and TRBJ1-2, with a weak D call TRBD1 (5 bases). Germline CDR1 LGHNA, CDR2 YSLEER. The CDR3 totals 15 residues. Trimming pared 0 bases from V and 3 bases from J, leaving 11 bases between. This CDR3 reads CASSQEGTVDYGYTF. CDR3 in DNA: TGCGCCAGCAGCCAAGAGGGGACCGTAGACTATGGCTACACCTTC.

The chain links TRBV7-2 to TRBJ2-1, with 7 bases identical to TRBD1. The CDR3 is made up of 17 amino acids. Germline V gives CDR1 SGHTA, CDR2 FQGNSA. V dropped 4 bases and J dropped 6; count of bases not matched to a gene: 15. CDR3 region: CASSSRSAGGRSNEQFF. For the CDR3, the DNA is TGTGCCAGCAGCTCGAGATCCGCAGGGGGAAGGTCCAATGAGCAGTTCTTC.

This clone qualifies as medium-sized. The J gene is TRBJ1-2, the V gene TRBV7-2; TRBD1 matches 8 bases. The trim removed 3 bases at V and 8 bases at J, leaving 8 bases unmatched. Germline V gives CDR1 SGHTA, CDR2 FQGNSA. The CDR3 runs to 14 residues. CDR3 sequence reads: CASSFGQGAQGYTF. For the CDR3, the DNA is TGTGCCAGCAGCTTTGGGCAGGGGGCGCAGGGCTACACCTTC. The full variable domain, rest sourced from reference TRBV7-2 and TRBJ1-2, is GAGVSQSPSNKVTEKGKDVELRCDPISGHTALYWYRQSLGQGLEFLIYFQGNSAPDKSGLPSDRFSAERTGGSVSTLTIQRTQQEDSAVYLCASSFGQGAQGYTFGSGTRLTVV.

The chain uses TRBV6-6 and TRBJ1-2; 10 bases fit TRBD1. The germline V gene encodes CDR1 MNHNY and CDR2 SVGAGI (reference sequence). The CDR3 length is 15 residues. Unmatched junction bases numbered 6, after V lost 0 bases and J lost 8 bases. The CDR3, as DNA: TGTGCCAGCAGTTACTCCGGGACAGGGGAGGGAGGCTACACCTTC. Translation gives CASSYSGTGEGGYTF.

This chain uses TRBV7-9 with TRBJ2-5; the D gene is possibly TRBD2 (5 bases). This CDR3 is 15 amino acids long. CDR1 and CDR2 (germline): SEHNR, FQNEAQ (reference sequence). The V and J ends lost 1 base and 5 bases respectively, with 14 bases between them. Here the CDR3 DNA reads TGTGCCAGCAGCTTAGGAAGAGGTCGAGGGGAGACCCAGTACTTC. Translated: CASSLGRGRGETQYF.

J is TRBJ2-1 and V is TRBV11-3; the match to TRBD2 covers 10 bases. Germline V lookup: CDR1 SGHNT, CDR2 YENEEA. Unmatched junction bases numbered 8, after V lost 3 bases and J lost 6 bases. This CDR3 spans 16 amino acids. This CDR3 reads CASSFLAGVGINEQFF. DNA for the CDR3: TGTGCCAGCAGCTTCCTAGCGGGAGTGGGTATCAATGAGCAGTTCTTC.

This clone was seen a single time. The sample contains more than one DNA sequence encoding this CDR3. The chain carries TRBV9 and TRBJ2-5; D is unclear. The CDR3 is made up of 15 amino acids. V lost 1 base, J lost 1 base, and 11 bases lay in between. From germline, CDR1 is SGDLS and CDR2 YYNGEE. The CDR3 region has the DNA TGTGCCAGCAGCGTACAAGGTACAAGCCAAGAGACCCAGTACTTC. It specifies CASSVQGTSQETQYF.

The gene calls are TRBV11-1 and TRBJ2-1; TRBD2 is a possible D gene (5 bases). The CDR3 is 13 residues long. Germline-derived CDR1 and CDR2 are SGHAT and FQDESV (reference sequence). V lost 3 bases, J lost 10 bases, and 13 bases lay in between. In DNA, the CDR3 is TGTGCCAGCAGCTTGGGAGAGCCCCGGGAGCAGTTCTTC. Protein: CASSLGEPREQFF.

CDR3 nucleotide sequence: TGTGCCAGCAGTTACCGCGGGGGGGGGCAGTATTTT. Translation: CASSYRGGGQYF. The chain carries TRBV6-6 and TRBJ2-3, with 9 bases lining up with TRBD2. The CDR3 contains 12 residues. V shed 2 bases, J shed 11 bases, and the junction held 2 bases outside the gene matches. CDR1 is MNHNY, CDR2 SVGAGI, per germline (reference sequence).

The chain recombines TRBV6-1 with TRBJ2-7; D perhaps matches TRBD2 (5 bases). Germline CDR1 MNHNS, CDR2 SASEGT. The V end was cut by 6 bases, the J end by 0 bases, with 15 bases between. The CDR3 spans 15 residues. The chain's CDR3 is CASRPGIVGSYEQYF. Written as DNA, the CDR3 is TGTGCCAGCAGACCCGGGATAGTTGGCTCCTACGAGCAGTACTTC.

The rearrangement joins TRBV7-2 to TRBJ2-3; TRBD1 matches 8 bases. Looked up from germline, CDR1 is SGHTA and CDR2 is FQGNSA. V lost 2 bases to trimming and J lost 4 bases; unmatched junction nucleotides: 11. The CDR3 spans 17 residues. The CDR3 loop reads CASSLTGIGQGSDTQYF. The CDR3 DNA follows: TGTGCCAGCAGCTTAACAGGTATCGGACAGGGATCAGATACGCAGTATTTT.

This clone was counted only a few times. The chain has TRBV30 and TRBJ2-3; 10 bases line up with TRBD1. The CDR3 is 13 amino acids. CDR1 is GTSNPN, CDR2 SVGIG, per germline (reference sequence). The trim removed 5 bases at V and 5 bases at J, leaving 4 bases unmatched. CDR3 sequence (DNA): TGTGCCTGGGACAGGGGGCAGCGAGATACGCAGTATTTT. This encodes CAWDRGQRDTQYF.

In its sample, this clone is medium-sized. The chain's CDR3 is CASGSGLEIGEQFF. The CDR3 nucleotides read TGTGCTAGTGGTTCGGGACTAGAGATAGGGGAGCAGTTCTTC. The rearrangement joins TRBV12-5 to TRBJ2-1; TRBD2 matches at 8 bases. J was trimmed by 10 bases and V by 4 bases; bases with no gene match: 9. CDR3 length: 14 amino acids. CDR1 and CDR2 from the germline V gene are LGHNT and FRNRAP.

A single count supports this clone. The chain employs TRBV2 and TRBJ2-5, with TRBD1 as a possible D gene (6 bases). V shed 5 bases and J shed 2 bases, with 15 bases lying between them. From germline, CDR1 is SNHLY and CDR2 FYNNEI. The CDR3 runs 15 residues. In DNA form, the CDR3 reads TGTGCCAGCAGTAATCAGGGGCTAAGGCAAGAGACCCAGTACTTC. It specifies CASSNQGLRQETQYF.

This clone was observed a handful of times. CDR3 residues: CASSYGRTYGYTF. CDR3 nucleotides: TGTGCCAGCAGTTACGGGCGGACCTATGGCTACACCTTC. The chain joins TRBV6-5 to TRBJ1-2; D is uncertain. Trimming cost V 2 bases and J 4 bases, with 8 bases left between them. Per the germline V gene, CDR1 is MNHEY and CDR2 is SVGAGI. CDR3 length: 13 amino acids.

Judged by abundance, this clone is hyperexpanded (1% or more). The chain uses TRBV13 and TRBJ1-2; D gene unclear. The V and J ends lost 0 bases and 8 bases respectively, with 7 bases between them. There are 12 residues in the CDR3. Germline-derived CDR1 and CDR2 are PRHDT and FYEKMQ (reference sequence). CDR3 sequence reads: CASSLGRAGYTF. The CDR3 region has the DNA TGTGCCAGCAGCTTAGGCCGCGCCGGCTACACCTTC.

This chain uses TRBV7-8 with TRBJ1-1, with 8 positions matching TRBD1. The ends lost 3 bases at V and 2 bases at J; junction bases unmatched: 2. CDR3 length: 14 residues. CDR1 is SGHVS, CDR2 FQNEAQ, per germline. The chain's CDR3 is CASSLTGANTEAFF. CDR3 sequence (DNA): TGTGCCAGCAGCTTGACAGGGGCAAACACTGAAGCTTTCTTT. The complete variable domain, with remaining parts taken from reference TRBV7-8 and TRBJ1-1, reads GAGVSQSPRYKVAKRGQDVALRCDPISGHVSLFWYQQALGQGPEFLTYFQNEAQLDKSGLPSDRFFAERPEGSVSTLKIQRTQQEDSAVYLCASSLTGANTEAFFGQGTRLTVV.

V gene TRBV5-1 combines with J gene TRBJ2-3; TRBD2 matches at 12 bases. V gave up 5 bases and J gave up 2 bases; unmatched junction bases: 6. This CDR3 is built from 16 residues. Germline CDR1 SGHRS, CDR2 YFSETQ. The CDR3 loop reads CASSSGTSGYTDTQYF. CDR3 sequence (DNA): TGCGCCAGCAGTTCCGGGACTAGCGGGTACACAGATACGCAGTATTTT.

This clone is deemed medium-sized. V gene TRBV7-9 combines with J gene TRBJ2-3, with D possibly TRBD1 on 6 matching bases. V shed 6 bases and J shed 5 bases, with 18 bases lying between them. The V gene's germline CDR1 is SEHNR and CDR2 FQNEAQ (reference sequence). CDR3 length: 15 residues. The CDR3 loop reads CASRLLGARVDTQYF. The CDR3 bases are TGTGCCAGCAGACTACTGGGGGCTAGGGTAGATACGCAGTATTTT.